This T cell receptor beta chain is drawn from a study of T cell changes during pregnancy in multiple sclerosis. Measured with immunoSEQ multiplex PCR; TCRdb has only the in-frame clones, and not every one. Among tens of thousands of clones, approximately 92% were seen once, and the ten largest hold about 4%. Per the germline V gene, CDR1 is SGDLS and CDR2 is YYNGEE. The CDR3 has 16 amino acids. Between the trimmed V and J ends, which lost 0 bases and 6 bases, there was a span of 15 bases. This specimen consisted of CD8+ T cells from peripheral blood mononuclear cells, obtained after pregnancy. The rearrangement joins TRBV9 to TRBJ2-2; D is perhaps TRBD1 (5 bases). This receptor was obtained from a female donor with multiple sclerosis, enrolled in a pregnancy study. DNA of the CDR3: TGTGCCAGCAGCGTAGGGGGCAACCCTTCGGCCGGGGAGCTGTTTTTT. Residues: CASSVGGNPSAGELFF.